This entry describes one T cell receptor (beta chain). No antigen is known for it. This sample was taken from a study of PD-L1 blockade in urothelial cancer. Study-level background: Blood drawn 3 weeks (second dose) and 6 weeks after treatment start was analyzed. Whole-study results and caveats: For durable-benefit patients, tumor-associated blood clones expanded more at 3 weeks.

Time point indicated: peripheral blood 6 weeks after treatment start. V shed 3 bases and J shed 7 bases, with 16 bases lying between them. The germline CDR1 and CDR2 sequences are MDHEN and SYDVKM. The CDR3 has 14 amino acids. Some clones are missing from TCRdb's copy, which holds only in-frame ones; the method was immunoSEQ multiplex PCR. The data hold fewer than 30,000 clones, with approximately 81% observed a single time. Sequencing used PBMCs, obtained around atezolizumab (anti-PD-L1) treatment. The TCR originated in an older man with urothelial cancer. The rearrangement links TRBV28 to TRBJ2-7, with D possibly being TRBD2 (6 bases). DNA for the CDR3: TGTGCCAGCAGTTTCGCTGGGGGACTTCTAGAGCAGTACTTC. Protein product: CASSFAGGLLEQYF.